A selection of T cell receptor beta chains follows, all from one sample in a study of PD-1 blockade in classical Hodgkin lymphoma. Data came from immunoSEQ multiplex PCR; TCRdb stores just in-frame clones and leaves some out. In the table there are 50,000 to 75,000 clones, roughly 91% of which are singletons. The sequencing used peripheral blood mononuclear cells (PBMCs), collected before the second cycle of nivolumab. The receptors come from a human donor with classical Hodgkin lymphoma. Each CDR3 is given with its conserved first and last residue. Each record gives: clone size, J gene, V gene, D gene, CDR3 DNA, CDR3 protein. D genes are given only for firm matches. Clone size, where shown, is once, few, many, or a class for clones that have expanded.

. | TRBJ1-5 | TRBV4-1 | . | TGCGCCAGCAGCCCCCGACAGTTGGATCAGCCCCAGCATTTT | CASSPRQLDQPQHF
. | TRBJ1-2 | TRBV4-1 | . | TGCGCCAGCAGCGCAAGGATCACAGGGAACTATGGCTACACCTTC | CASSARITGNYGYTF
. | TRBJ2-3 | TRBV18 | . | TGTGCCAGCTCACTCGACCTACGCACAGATACGCAGTATTTT | CASSLDLRTDTQYF
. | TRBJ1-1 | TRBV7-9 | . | TGTGCCAGCAGCTTAGTTGGAGGGGGTGAAGCTTTCTTT | CASSLVGGGEAFF
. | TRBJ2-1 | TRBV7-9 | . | TGTGCCAGCAGCTTAGGCCTTGATAGAAATGAGCAGTTCTTC | CASSLGLDRNEQFF
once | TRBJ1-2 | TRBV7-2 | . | TGTGCCAGCAGCCCGAGAGGGGGGGTTGGCGGCTACACCTTC | CASSPRGGVGGYTF
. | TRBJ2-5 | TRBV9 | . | TGTGCCAGCACAAAGGATGGGGGGAGGCAAGAGACCCAGTACTTC | CASTKDGGRQETQYF
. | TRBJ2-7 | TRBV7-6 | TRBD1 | TGTGCCAGCAGCTTAGGGACAGGGGCGTCACCCCCCTCCTCCTCCTACGAGCAGTACTTC | CASSLGTGASPPSSSYEQYF
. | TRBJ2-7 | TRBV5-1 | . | TGCGCCAGCAGCTCCCCCGGGGTGGACTACGAGCAGTACTTC | CASSSPGVDYEQYF
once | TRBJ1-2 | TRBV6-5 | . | TGTGCCAGCAGACCGGTAACCGGACTAGGTGGCTACACCTTC | CASRPVTGLGGYTF
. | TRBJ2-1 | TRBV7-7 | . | TGTGCCAGCAGCTCAACTAGCTCTCCTTACAATGAGCAGTTCTTC | CASSSTSSPYNEQFF
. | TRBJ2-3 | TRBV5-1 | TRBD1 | TGCGCCAGCAGCTTGGGGGACAGGGCTGTCAGGCAGTATTTT | CASSLGDRAVRQYF
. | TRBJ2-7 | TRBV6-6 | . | TGTGCCAGCAGGTTCGGACCCAGTTCCTACGAGCAGTACTTC | CASRFGPSSYEQYF
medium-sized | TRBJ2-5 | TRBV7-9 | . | TGTGCCAGCAGCTTATGGTACAGACAAGAGACCCAGTACTTC | CASSLWYRQETQYF
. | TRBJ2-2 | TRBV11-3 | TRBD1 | TGTGCCAGCAGCTATGGGGACAGGGGTGACACCGGGGAGCTGTTTTTT | CASSYGDRGDTGELFF
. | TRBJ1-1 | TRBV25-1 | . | TGTGCCAGCAGTGGGGCAGGAATCTCCCGCAGTGAAGCTTTCTTT | CASSGAGISRSEAFF